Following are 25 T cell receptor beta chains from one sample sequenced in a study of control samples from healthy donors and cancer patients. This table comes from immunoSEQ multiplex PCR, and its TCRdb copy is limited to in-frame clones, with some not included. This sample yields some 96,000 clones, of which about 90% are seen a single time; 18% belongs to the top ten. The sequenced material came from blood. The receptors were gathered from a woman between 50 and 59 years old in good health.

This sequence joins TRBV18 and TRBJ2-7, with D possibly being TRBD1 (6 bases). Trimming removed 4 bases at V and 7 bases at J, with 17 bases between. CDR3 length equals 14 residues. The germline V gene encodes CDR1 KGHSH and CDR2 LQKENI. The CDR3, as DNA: TGTGCCAGCTCACACGCCCCAGGGGTAGATGAGCAGTACGTC. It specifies CASSHAPGVDEQYV.

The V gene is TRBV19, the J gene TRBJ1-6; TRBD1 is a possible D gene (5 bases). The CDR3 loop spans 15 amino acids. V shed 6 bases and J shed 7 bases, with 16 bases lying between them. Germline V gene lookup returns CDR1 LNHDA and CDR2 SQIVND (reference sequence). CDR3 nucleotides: TGTGCCAGTAGAGATTTGGGGGAGGTGAATTCACCCCTCCACTTT. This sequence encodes CASRDLGEVNSPLHF.

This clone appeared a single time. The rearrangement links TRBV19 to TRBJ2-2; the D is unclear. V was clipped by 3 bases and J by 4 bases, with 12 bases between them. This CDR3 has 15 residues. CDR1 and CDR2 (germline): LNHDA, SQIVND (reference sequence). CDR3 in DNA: TGTGCCAGTAGTATGAGGCAGCGTGTCACCGGGGAGCTGTTTTTT. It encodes CASSMRQRVTGELFF.

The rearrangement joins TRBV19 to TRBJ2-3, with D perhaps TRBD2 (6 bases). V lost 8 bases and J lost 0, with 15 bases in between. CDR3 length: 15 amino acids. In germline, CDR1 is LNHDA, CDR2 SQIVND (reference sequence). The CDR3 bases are TGTGCCAGTTCCGGCGGGACCCCTAGCACAGATACGCAGTATTTT. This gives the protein CASSGGTPSTDTQYF.

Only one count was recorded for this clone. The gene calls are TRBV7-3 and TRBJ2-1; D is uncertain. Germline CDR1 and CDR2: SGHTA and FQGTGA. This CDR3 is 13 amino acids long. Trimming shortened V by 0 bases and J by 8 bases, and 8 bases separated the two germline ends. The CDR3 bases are TGTGCCAGCAGCTTAACGCTCAAGGATGAGCAGTTCTTC. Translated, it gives CASSLTLKDEQFF.

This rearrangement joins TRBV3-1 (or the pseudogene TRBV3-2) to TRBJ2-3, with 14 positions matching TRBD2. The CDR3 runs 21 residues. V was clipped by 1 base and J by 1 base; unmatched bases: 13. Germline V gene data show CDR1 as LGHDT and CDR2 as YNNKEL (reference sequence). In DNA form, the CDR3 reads TGTGCCAGCAGCCAAGTTTTGGGGACTAGCGGGGGACAACGGGGCACAGATACGCAGTATTTT. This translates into CASSQVLGTSGGQRGTDTQYF.

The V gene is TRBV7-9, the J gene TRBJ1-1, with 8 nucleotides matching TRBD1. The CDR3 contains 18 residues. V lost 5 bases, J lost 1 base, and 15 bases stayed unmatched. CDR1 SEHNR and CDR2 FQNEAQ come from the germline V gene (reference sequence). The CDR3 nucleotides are TGTGCCAGCAGCCCGCCCGACCGGGACAGGTTACCGAACACTGAAGCTTTCTTT. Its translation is CASSPPDRDRLPNTEAFF.

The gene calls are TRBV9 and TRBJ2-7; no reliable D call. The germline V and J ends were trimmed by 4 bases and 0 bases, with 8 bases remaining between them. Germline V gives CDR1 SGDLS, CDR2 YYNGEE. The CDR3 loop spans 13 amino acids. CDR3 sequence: CASSIRNSYEQYV. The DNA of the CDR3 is TGTGCCAGCAGCATAAGGAACTCCTACGAGCAGTACGTC.

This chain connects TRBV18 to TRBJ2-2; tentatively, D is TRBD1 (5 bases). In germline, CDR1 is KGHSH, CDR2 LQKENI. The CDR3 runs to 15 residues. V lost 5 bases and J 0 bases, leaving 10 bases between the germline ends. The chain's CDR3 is CASSNRTSNTGELFF. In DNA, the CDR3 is TGTGCCAGCTCAAACAGGACATCGAACACCGGGGAGCTGTTTTTT.

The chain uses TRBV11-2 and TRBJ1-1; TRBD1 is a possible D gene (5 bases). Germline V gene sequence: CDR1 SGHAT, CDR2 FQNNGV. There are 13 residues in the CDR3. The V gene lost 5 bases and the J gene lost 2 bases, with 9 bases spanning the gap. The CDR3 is CASSPGANTEAFF. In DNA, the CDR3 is TGTGCCAGCAGCCCTGGGGCTAACACTGAAGCTTTCTTT.

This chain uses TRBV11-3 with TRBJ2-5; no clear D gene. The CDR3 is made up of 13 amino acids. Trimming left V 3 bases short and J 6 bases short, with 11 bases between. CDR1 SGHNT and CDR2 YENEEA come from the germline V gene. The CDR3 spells CASSFGILKTQYF. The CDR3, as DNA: TGTGCCAGCAGCTTTGGGATTTTGAAGACCCAGTACTTC.

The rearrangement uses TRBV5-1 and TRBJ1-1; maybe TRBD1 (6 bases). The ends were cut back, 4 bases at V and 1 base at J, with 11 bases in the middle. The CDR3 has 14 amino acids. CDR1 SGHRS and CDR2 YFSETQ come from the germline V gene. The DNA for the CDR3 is TGCGCCAGCAGCCCGGGACATTCGAACACTGAAGCTTTCTTT. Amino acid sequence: CASSPGHSNTEAFF.

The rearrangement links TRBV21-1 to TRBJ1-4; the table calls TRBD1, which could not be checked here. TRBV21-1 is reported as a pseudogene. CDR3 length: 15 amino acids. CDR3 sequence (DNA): TGTGCCAGCACTCACAAAGTGGCAGGGGTTGAAAAACTGTTTTTT. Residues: CASTHKVAGVEKLFF.

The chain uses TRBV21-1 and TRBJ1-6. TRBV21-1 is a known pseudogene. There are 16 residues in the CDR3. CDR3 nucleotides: TGTGCCAGCAGCAAAGCGGGGGGGCAACCCAATTCACCCCTCCACTTT. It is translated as CASSKAGGQPNSPLHF.

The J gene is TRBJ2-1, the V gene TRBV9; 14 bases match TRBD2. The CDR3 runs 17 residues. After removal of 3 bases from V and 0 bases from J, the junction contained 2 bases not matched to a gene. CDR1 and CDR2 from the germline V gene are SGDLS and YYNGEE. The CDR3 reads CASSGTSGGSSYNEQFF. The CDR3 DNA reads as TGTGCCAGCAGCGGGACTAGCGGGGGGAGCTCCTACAATGAGCAGTTCTTC.

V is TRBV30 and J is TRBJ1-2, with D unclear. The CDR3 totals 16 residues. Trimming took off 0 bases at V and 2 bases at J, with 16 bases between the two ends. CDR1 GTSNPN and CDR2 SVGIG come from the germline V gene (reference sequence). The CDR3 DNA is TGTGCCTGGAGTGTACTATTCTGGGGATCGAACTATGGCTACACCTTC. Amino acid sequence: CAWSVLFWGSNYGYTF.

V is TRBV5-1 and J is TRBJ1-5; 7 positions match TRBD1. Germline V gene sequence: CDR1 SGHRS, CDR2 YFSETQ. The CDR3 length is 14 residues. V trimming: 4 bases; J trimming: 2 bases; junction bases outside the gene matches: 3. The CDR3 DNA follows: TGCGCCAGCAGCACTGGACAGGGCAATCAGCCCCAGCATTTT. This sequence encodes CASSTGQGNQPQHF. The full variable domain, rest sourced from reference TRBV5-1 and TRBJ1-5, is KAGVTQTPRYLIKTRGQQVTLSCSPISGHRSVSWYQQTPGQGLQFLFEYFSETQRNKGNFPGRFSGRQFSNSRSEMNVSTLELGDSALYLCASSTGQGNQPQHFGDGTRLSIL.

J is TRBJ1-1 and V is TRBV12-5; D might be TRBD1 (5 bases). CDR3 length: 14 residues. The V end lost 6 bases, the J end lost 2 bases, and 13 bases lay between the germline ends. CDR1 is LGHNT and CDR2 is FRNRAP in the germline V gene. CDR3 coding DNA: TGTGCTAGTGGCGCATTGACAGTTAACACTGAAGCTTTCTTT. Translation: CASGALTVNTEAFF.

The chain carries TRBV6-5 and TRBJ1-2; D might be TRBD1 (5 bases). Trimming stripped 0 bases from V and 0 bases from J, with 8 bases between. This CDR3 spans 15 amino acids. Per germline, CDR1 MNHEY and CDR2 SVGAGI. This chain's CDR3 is CASSYSGLSNYGYTF. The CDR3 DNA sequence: TGTGCCAGCAGTTACTCGGGACTGTCTAACTATGGCTACACCTTC.

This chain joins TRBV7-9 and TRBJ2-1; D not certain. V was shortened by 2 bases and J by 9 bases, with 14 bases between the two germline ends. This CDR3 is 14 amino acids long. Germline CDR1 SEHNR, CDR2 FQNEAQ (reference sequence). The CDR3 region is CASSLLVGYGEQFF. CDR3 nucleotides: TGTGCCAGCAGCTTACTGGTCGGCTACGGTGAGCAGTTCTTC.

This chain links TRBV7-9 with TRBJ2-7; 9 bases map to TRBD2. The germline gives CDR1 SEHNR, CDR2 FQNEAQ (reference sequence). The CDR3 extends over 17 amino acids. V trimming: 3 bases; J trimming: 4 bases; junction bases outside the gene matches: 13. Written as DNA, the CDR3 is TGTGCCAGCAGCTTTCGGGGCGGCGGGGGGGCAGCGTACGAGCAGTACTTC. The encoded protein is CASSFRGGGGAAYEQYF.

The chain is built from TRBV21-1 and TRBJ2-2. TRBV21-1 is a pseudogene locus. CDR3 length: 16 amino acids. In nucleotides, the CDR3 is TGTGCCAGCAGCTCCTTGACAGGAGGGGACACCGGGGAGCTGTTTTTT. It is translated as CASSSLTGGDTGELFF.

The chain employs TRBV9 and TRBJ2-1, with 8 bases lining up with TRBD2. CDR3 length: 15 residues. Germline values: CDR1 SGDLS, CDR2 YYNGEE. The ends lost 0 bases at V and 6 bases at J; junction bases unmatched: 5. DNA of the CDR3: TGTGCCAGCAGCGTAGCCAGCGGGAGAAGCAATGAGCAGTTCTTC. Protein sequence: CASSVASGRSNEQFF.

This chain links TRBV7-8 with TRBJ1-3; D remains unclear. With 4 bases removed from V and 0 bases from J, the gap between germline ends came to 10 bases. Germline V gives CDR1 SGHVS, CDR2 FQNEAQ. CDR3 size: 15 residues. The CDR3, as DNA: TGTGCCAGCAGCTACGGACCGAACTCTGGAAACACCATATATTTT. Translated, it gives CASSYGPNSGNTIYF.

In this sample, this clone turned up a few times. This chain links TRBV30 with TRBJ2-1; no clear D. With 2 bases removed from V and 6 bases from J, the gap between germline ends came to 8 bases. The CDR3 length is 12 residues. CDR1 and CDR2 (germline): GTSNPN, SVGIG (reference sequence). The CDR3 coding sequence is TGTGCCTGGAGTAGGCACCCCAATGAGCAGTTCTTC. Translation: CAWSRHPNEQFF.